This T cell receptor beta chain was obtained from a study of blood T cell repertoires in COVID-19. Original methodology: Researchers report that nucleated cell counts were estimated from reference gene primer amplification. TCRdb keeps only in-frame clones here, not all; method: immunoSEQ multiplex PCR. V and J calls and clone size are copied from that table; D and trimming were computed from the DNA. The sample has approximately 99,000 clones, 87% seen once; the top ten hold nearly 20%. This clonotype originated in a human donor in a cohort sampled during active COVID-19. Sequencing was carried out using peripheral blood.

CDR3: CASSYALEGVRTGELFF. CDR3 in DNA: TGCGCCAGCAGCTACGCCCTGGAGGGAGTTCGGACCGGGGAGCTGTTTTTT. The rearrangement links TRBV10-1 to TRBJ2-2; D may be TRBD2 (6 bases). The V and J ends lost 6 bases and 5 bases respectively, with 22 bases between them. CDR3 length: 17 residues. Germline loops: CDR1 WNHNN, CDR2 SYGVQD (reference sequence).